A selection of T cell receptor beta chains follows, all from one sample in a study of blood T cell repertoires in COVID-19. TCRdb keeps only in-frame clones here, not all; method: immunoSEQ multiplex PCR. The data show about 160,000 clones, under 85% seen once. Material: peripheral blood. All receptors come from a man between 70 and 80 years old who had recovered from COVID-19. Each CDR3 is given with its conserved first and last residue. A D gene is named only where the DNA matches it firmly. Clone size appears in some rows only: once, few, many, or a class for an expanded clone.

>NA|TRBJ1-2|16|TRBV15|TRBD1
TGTGCCACCAGCCTAGGGAAGGGGGCTGACGGGGATGGCTACACCTTC
CATSLGKGADGDGYTF
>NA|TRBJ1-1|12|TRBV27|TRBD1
TGTGCCAGCAGGCCTACAGGGGGGGAAGCTTTCTTT
CASRPTGGEAFF
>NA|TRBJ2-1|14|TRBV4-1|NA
TGCGCCAGCAGCCAAGGAGACTTCAAGAATGAGCAGTTCTTC
CASSQGDFKNEQFF
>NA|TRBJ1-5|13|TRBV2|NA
TGTGCCAGCAGGGATCCAGGGTGGGGGCCCCAGCATTTT
CASRDPGWGPQHF
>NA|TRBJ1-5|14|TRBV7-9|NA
TGTGCCAGCAGTAGGGGGGGGCAGAATCAGCCCCAGCATTTT
CASSRGGQNQPQHF
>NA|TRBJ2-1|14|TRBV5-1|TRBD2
TGCGCCAGCAGCTCCTCCCCGGGAGGGGATGAGCAGTTCTTC
CASSSSPGGDEQFF
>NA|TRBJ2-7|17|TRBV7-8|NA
TGTGCCAGCAGCTTAGAGATGGGCGGGACCTATAACTACGAGCAGTACTTC
CASSLEMGGTYNYEQYF
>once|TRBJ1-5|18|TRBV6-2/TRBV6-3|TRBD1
TGTGCCAGCAGCCCCGACCGGGACAGAGAATTCAGCAATCAGCCCCAGCATTTT
CASSPDRDREFSNQPQHF
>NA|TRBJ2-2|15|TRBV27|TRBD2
TGTGCCAGCTCCCATACTAGCGCGAACACCGGGGAGCTGTTTTTT
CASSHTSANTGELFF
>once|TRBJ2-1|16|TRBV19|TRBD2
TGTGCCAGTAGTAGGGGACTTACTAGCGGCTACAATGAGCAGTTCTTC
CASSRGLTSGYNEQFF
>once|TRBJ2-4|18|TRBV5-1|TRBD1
TGCGCCAGCAGCTTGGATGGGACAGGGGGCTCGGCCAAAAACATTCAGTACTTC
CASSLDGTGGSAKNIQYF
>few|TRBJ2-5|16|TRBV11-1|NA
TGTGCCAGCAGCTTAGGCGGGCAGGCCAACCAAGAGACCCAGTACTTC
CASSLGGQANQETQYF
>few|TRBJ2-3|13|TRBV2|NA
TGTGCCAGCAATACAGGGCTTGTAGATACGCAGTATTTT
CASNTGLVDTQYF
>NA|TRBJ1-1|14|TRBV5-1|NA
TGCGCCAGCAGCTTTGACGCTGGGAGCACTGAAGCTTTCTTT
CASSFDAGSTEAFF
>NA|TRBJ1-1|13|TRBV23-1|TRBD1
TGCGCCAGCAGCCGGACAGGGGCCACTGAAGCTTTCTTT
CASSRTGATEAFF
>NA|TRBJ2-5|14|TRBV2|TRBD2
TGTGCCAGCAGTTTCCGGACTAGACAAGAGACCCAGTACTTC
CASSFRTRQETQYF
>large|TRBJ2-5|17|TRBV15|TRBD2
TGTGCCACCAGCAGAGACCGGACTAGCGGGAACCAAGAGACCCAGTACTTC
CATSRDRTSGNQETQYF
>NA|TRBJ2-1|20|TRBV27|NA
TGTGCCAGCAGTCCCGGGACAGGTTTAGGCGGGAGAGACTCCTACAATGAGCAGTTCTTC
CASSPGTGLGGRDSYNEQFF
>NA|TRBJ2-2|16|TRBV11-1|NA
TGTGCCAGCAGCGTAGGATGGCAGGGGGGTACCGGGGAGCTGTTTTTT
CASSVGWQGGTGELFF
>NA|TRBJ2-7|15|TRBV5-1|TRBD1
TGCGCCAGCAGCCCAACCCCGGGACAGGGGTACGAGCAGTACTTC
CASSPTPGQGYEQYF
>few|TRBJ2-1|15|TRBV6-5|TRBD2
TGTGCCAGCACCCCTCTAGCGGACCGAATCAATGAGCAGTTCTTC
CASTPLADRINEQFF
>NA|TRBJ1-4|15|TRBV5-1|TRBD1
TGCGCCAGCAGCCTCGCCGGGACAGGGGATGAAAAACTGTTTTTT
CASSLAGTGDEKLFF
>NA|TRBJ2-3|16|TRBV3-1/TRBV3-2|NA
TGTGCCAGCAGACGCGGAGGACTCCATGGCACAGATACGCAGTATTTT
CASRRGGLHGTDTQYF
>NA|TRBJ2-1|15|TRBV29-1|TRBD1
TGCAGCGTTGAAGGGACAGGGGAAAATTACAATGAGCAGTTCTTC
CSVEGTGENYNEQFF
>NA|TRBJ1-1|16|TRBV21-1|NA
TGTGCCAGCAGCAAAGACGGCTTACACCGGGGAACTGAAGCTTTCTTT
CASSKDGLHRGTEAFF
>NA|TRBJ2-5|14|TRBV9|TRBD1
TGTGCCAGCAGCGCCACAGGGGAGCGGGAGACCCAGTACTTC
CASSATGERETQYF
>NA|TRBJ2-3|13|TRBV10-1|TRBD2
TGCGCCAGCAGCGTAGCGGGAGCGGATACGCAGTATTTT
CASSVAGADTQYF
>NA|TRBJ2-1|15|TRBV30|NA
TGTGCCTGGACTGTAGACTACTCGGCAGTCAATGAGCAGTTCTTC
CAWTVDYSAVNEQFF
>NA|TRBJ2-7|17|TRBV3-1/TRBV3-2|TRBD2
TGTGCCAGCAGCCAAAGAGTGACGGGAGGGAGCTCCTACGAGCAGTACTTC
CASSQRVTGGSSYEQYF
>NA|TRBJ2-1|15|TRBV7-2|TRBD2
TGTGCCAGCAGCTCACTAGCGGGAGCTTCGGGTGAGCAGTTCTTC
CASSSLAGASGEQFF
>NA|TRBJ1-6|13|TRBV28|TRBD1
TGTGCCAGCATACAGGGGGCGAATTCACCCCTCCACTTT
CASIQGANSPLHF
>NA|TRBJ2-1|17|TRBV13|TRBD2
TGTGCCAGCAGTTTAGAAGGGCCTAGCGGGCGAATCGGTGAGCAGTTCTTC
CASSLEGPSGRIGEQFF
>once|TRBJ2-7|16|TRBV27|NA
TGTGCCAGCAGTTTTTCGGTACTGTCAGGGCGGAACGAGCAGTACTTC
CASSFSVLSGRNEQYF
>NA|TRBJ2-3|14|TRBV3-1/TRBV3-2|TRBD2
TGTGCCAGCGTCCCTGGGGGGGGAGCAGATACGCAGTATTTT
CASVPGGGADTQYF
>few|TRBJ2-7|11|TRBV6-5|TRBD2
TGTGCCACCGGGACTAGCCTCGAGCAGTACTTC
CATGTSLEQYF
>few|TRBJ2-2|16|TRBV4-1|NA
TGCGCCAGCAGCCAAGGGGCGGGGAAGTACACCGGGGAGCTGTTTTTT
CASSQGAGKYTGELFF